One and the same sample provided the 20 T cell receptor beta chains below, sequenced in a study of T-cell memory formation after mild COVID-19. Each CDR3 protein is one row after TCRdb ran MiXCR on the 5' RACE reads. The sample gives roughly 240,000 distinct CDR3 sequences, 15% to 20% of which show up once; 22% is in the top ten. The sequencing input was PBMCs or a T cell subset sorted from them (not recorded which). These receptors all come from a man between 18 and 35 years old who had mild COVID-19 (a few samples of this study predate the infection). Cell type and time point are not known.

CDR3 in DNA: TGTGCCAGCAGTGAATGGGAAGGGGGGGGAAGCACTGAAGCTTTCTTT. It codes for CASSEWEGGGSTEAFF. J is TRBJ1-1 and V is TRBV25-1; D is perhaps TRBD1 (6 bases). This CDR3 has 16 amino acids. Germline V lookup: CDR1 MGHDK, CDR2 SYGVNS. The V gene lost 1 base and the J gene lost 4 bases, with 16 bases spanning the gap.

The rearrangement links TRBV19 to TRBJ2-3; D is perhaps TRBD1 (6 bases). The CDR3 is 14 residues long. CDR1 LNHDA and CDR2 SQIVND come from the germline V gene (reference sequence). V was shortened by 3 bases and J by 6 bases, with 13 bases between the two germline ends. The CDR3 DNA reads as TGTGCCAGTAGTATGGTGCAGGGGCCGGATACGCAGTATTTT. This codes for CASSMVQGPDTQYF.

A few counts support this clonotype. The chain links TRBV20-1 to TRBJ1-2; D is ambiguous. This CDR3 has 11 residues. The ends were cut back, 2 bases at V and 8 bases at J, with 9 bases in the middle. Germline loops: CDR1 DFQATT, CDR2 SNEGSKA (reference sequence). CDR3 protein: CSARQTRGYTF. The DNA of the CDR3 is TGCAGTGCTAGACAAACCCGGGGCTACACCTTC.

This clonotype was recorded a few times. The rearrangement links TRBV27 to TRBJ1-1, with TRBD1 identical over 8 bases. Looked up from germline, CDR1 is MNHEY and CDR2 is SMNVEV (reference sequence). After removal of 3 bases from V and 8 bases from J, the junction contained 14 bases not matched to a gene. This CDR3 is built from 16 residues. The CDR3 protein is CASSFIVGRGRWEAFF. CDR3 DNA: TGTGCCAGCAGTTTTATTGTCGGCAGGGGGCGTTGGGAAGCTTTCTTT.

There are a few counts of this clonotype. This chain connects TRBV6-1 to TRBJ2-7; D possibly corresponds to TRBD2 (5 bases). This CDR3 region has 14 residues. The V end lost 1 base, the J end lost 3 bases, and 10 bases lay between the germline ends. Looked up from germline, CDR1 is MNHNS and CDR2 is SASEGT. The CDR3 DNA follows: TGTGCCAGCAGTGAAGGAGCTGGACTCTACGAGCAGTACGTC. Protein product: CASSEGAGLYEQYV.

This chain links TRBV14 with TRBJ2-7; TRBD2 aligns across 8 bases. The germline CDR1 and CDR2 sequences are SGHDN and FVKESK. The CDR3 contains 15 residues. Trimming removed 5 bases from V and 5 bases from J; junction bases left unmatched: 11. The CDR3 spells CASSTTGLVGDEQYF. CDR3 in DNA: TGTGCCAGCAGCACTACGGGACTAGTCGGTGACGAGCAGTACTTC.

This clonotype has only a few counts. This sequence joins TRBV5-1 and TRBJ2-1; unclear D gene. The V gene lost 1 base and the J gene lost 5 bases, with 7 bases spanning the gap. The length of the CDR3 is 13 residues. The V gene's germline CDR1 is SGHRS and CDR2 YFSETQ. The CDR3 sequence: CASSLHSDNEQFF. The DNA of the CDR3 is TGCGCCAGCAGCTTGCACAGCGACAATGAGCAGTTCTTC.

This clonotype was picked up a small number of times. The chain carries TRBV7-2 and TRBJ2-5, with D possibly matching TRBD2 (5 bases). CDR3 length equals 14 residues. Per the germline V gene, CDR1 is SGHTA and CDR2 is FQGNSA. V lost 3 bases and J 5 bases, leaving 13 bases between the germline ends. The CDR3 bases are TGTGCCAGCAGCTTGGACCCGGGGATCGAGACCCAGTACTTC. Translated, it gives CASSLDPGIETQYF. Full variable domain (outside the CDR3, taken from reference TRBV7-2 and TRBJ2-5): GAGVSQSPSNKVTEKGKDVELRCDPISGHTALYWYRQSLGQGLEFLIYFQGNSAPDKSGLPSDRFSAERTGGSVSTLTIQRTQQEDSAVYLCASSLDPGIETQYFGPGTRLLVL.

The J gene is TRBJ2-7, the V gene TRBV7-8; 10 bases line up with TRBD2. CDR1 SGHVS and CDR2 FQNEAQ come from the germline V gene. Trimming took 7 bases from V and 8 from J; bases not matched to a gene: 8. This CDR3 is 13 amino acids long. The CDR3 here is CASMLAGDKQQYF. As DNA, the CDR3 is TGTGCCAGCATGCTAGCGGGGGACAAACAGCAGTACTTC.

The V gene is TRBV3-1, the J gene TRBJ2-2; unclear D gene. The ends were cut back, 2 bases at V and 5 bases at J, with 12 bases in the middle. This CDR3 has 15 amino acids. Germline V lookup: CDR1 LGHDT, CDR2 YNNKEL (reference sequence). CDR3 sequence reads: CASSQKPWGTGELFF. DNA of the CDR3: TGTGCCAGCAGCCAAAAACCGTGGGGTACCGGGGAGCTGTTTTTT.

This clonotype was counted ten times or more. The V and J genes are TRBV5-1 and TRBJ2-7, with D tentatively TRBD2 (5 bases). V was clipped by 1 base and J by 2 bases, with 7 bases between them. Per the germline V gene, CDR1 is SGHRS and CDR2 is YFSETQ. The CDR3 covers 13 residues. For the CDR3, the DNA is TGCGCCAGCAGCTTGACTAGTACCTACGAGCAGTACTTC. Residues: CASSLTSTYEQYF. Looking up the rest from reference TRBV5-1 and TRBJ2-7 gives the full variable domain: KAGVTQTPRYLIKTRGQQVTLSCSPISGHRSVSWYQQTPGQGLQFLFEYFSETQRNKGNFPGRFSGRQFSNSRSEMNVSTLELGDSALYLCASSLTSTYEQYFGPGTRLTVT.

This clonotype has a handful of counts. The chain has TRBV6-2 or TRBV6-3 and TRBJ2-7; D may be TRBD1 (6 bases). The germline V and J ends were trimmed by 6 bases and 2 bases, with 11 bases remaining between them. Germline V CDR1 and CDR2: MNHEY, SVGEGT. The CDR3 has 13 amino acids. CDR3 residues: CASSRTATYEQYF. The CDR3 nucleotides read TGTGCCAGCAGCAGGACAGCCACCTACGAGCAGTACTTC.

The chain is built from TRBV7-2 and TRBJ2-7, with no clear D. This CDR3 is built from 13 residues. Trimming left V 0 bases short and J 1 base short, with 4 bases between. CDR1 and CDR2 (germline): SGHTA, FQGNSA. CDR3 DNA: TGTGCCAGCAGCTTAGCGAAGTCCTACGAGCAGTACTTC. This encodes CASSLAKSYEQYF.

CDR3 in amino acids: CASSFEGRQPQHF. CDR3 nucleotide sequence: TGTGCCAGCAGCTTTGAGGGGCGACAGCCCCAGCATTTT. V usage is TRBV5-6 and J usage is TRBJ1-5, with D maybe TRBD1 (5 bases). V was shortened by 2 bases and J by 7 bases, with 10 bases between the two germline ends. Germline CDR1 is SGHDT and CDR2 is YYEEEE. This CDR3 spans 13 amino acids.

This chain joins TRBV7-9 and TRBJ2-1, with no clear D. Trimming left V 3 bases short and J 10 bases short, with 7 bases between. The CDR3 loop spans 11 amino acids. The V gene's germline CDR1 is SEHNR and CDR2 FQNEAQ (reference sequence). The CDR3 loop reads CASSLSWEQFF. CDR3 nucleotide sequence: TGTGCCAGCAGCTTGAGCTGGGAGCAGTTCTTC.

CDR3 nucleotides: TGTGCCAGCAGCCAAGGACAGGGAGGGGACTACGAGCAGTACTTC. Protein: CASSQGQGGDYEQYF. V is TRBV4-2 and J is TRBJ2-7; the D gene could be TRBD1 or TRBD2 (7 bases each). V lost 1 base to trimming and J lost 3 bases, with 13 bases between them. The V gene's germline CDR1 is LGHNA and CDR2 YNFKEQ. The CDR3 contains 15 residues.

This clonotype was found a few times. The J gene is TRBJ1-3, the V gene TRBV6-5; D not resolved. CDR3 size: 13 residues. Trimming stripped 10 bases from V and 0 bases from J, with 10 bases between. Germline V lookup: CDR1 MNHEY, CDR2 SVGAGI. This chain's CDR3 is CATRGSSGNTIYF. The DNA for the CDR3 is TGTGCCACCCGTGGTTCCTCTGGAAACACCATATATTTT.

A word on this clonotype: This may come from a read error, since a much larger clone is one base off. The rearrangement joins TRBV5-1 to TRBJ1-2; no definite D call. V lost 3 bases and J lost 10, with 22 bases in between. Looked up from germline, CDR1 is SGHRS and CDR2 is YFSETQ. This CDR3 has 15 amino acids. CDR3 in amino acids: CASSSTTASKGVYTF. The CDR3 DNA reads TGCGCCAGCAGCTCAACAACTGCCTCGAAGGGCGTCTACACCTTC.

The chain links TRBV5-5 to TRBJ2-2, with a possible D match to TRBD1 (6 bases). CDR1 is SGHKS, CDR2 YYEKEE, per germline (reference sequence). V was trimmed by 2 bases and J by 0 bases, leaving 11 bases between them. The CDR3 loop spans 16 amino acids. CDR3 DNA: TGTGCCAGCAGCTTACAGGGTTGGGCGAACACCGGGGAGCTGTTTTTT. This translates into CASSLQGWANTGELFF.

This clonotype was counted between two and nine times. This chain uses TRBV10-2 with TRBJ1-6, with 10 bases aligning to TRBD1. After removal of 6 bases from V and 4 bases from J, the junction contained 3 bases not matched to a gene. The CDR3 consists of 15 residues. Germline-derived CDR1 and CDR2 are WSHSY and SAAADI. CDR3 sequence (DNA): TGCGCCAGCAGGGAGGACAGGGGGTATAATTCACCCCTCCACTTT. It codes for CASREDRGYNSPLHF.